The clone carrying this T cell receptor (beta chain) appeared many times. Amplification of TCR beta CDR3 regions used RNA transcripts. Investigators did first-round RT-PCR with HTBI primers, then second-round multiplex PCR. TCRdb called the multiplex PCR reads again in MiXCR, with one record for every CDR3 protein. The data hold about 160,000 distinct CDR3 sequences, with about two fifths observed a single time. Trimming cost V 7 bases and J 3 bases, with 15 bases left between them. CDR1 is LNHDA and CDR2 is SQIVND in the germline V gene (reference sequence). The CDR3 has 15 amino acids. This record comes from a study of Graves' ophthalmopathy and Graves' hyperthyroidism.

The chain employs TRBV19 and TRBJ2-2; D gene uncertain. This clonotype originated in a man aged 30 to 39 with Graves' ophthalmopathy. The sample consisted of peripheral blood. The chain's CDR3 is CASKGQTLYTGELFF. The CDR3, as DNA: TGTGCCAGTAAGGGCCAAACACTTTACACCGGGGAGCTGTTTTTT.